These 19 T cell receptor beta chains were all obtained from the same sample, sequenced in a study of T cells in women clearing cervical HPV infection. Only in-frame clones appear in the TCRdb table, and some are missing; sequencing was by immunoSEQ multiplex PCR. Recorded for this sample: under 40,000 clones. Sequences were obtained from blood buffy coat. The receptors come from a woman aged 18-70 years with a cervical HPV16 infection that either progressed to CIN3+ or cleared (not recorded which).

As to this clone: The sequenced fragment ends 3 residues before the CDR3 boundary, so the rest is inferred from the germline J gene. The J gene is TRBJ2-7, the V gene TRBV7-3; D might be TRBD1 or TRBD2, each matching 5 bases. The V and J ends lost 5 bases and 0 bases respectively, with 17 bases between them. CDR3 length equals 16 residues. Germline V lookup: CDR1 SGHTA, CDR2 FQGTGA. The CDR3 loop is CASSPGPRGSSYEQYF. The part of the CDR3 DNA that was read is TGTGCCAGCAGCCCTGGACCGAGGGGAAGCTCCTACGAG.

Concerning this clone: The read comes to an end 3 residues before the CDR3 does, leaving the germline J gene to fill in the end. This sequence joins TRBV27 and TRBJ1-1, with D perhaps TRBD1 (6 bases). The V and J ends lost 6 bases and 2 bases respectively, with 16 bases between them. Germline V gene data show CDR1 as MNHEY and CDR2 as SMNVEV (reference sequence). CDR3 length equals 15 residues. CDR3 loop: CASSRHRDTNTEAFF. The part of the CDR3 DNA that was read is TGTGCCAGCAGCCGCCACCGGGACACAAACACTGAA.

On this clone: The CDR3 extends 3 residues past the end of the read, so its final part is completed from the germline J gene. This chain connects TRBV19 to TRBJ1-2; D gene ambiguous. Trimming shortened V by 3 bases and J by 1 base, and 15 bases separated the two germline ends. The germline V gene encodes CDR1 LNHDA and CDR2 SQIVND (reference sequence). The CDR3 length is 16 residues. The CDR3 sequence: CASSIPLGTVNYGYTF. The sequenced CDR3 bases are TGTGCCAGTAGTATTCCATTGGGCACCGTTAACTATGGC.

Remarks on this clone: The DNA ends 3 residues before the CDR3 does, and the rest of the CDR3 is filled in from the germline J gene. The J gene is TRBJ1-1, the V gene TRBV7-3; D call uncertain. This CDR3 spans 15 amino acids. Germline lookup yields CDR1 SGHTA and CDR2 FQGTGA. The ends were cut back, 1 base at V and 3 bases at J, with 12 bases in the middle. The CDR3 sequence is CASSLISRFDTEAFF. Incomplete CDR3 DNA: TGTGCCAGCAGCTTAATTTCCAGGTTCGACACTGAA.

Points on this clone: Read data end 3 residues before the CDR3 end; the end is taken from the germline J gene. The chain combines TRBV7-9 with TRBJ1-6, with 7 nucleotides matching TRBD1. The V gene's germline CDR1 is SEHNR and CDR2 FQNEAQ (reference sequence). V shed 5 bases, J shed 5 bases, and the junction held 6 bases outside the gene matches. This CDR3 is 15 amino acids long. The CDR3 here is CASSPWTGDNSPLHF. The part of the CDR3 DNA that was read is TGTGCCAGCAGCCCATGGACAGGTGATAATTCACCC. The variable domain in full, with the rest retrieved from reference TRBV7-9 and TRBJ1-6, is DTGVSQNPRHKITKRGQNVTFRCDPISEHNRLYWYRQTLGQGPEFLTYFQNEAQLEKSRLLSDRFSAERPKGSFSTLEIQRTEQGDSAMYLCASSPWTGDNSPLHFGNGTRLTVT.

The CDR3 here is CASSITGVNSYEQYF. The sequenced CDR3 bases are TGTGCCAGTAGTATTACAGGGGTAAATAGCTACGAG. The chain couples TRBV19 to TRBJ2-7; 7 bases match TRBD1. The CDR3 goes on 3 residues after the read ends, and that part is filled in from the germline J gene. The CDR3 length is 15 residues. Per germline, CDR1 LNHDA and CDR2 SQIVND (reference sequence). Trimming cost V 3 bases and J 3 bases; bases outside gene matches: 8.

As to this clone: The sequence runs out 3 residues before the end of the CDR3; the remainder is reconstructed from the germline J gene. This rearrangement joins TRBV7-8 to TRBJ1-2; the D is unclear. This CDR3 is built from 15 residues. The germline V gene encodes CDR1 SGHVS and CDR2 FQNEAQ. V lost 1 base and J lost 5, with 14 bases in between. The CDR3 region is CASSLGDPGIYGYTF. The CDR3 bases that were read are TGTGCCAGCAGCTTAGGAGATCCGGGGATATATGGC.

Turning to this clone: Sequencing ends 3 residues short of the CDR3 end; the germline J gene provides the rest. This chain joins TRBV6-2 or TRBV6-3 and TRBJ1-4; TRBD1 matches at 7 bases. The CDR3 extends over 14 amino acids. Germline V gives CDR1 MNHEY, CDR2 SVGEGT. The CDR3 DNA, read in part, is TGTGCCAGCAACGTGGGACAGCTTAATTCACCA. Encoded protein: CASNVGQLNSP. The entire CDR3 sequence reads CASNVGQLNSPLFF.

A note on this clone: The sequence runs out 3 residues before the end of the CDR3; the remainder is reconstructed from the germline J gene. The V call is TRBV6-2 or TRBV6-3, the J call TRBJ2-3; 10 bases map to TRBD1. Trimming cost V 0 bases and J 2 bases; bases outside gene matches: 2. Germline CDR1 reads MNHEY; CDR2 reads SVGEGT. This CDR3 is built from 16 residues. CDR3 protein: CASSYSGTGATDTQYF. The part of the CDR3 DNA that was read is TGTGCCAGCAGTTACTCAGGGACAGGGGCCACAGATACG.

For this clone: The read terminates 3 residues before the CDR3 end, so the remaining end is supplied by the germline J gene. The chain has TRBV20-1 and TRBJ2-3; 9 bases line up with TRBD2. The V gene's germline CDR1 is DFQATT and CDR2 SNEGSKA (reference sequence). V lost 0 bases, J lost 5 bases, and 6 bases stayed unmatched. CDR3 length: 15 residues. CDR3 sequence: CSARDAGGGGDTQYF. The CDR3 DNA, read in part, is TGCAGTGCTAGAGATGCGGGGGGGGGAGGAGATACG.

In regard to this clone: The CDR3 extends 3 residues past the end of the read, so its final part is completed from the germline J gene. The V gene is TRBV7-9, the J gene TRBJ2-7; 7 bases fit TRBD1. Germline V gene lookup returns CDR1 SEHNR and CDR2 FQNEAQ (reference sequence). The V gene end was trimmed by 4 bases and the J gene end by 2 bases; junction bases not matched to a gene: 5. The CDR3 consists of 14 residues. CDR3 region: CASSSRQGPYEQYF. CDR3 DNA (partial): TGTGCCAGCAGCTCACGACAGGGTCCCTACGAG.

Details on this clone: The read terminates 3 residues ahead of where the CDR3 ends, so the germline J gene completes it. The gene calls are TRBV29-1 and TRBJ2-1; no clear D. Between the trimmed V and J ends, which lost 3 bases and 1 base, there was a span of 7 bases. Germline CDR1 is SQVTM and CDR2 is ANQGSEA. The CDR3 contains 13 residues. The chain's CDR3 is CSVERVSYNEQFF. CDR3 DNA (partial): TGCAGCGTTGAGCGAGTTTCCTACAATGAG.

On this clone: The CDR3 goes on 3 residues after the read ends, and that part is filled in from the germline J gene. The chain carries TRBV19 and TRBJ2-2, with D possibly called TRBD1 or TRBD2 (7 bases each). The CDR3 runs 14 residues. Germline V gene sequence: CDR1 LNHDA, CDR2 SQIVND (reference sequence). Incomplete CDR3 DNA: TGTGCCAGTAGTATGGGAGGGGGCGACGAAAAG. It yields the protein CASSMGGGDEK. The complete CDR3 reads CASSMGGGDEKLFF.

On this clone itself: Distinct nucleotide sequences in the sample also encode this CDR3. The CDR3 spells CASSPVGQISGNTIYF. The sequenced CDR3 bases are TGTGCCAGTAGCCCTGTGGGCCAAATATCTGGAAACACC. V usage is TRBV19 and J usage is TRBJ1-3, with D hard to call. Read coverage stops 3 residues before the CDR3 terminus; the germline J gene supplies the remainder. This CDR3 is 16 amino acids long. CDR1 is LNHDA and CDR2 is SQIVND in the germline V gene (reference sequence). V lost 6 bases to trimming and J lost 1 base, with 16 bases between them.

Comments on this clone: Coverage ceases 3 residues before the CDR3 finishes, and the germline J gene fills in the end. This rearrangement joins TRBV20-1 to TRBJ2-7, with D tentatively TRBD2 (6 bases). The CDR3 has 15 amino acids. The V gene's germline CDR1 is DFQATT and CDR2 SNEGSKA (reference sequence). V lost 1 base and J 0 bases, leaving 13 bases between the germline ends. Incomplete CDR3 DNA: TGCAGTGCTAGAGGCGGGGACGGCAACTCCTACGAG. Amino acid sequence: CSARGGDGNSYE. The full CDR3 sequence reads CSARGGDGNSYEQYF.

Here the CDR3 reads CSALAEETQYF. The DNA read from the CDR3 is TGCAGTGCCCTAGCGGAAGAGACG. V usage is TRBV20-1 and J usage is TRBJ2-3; 7 bases match TRBD2. The CDR3 is cut off 3 residues early in the read; its end comes from the germline J gene. Per the germline V gene, CDR1 is DFQATT and CDR2 is SNEGSKA (reference sequence). This CDR3 has 11 amino acids.

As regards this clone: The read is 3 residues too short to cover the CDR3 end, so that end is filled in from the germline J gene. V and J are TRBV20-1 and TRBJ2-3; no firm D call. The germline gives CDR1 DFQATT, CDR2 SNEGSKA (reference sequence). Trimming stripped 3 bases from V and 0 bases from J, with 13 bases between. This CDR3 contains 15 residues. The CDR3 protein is CSASQAVSSTDTQYF. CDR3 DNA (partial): TGCAGTGCTAGTCAGGCAGTTTCTAGCACAGATACG.

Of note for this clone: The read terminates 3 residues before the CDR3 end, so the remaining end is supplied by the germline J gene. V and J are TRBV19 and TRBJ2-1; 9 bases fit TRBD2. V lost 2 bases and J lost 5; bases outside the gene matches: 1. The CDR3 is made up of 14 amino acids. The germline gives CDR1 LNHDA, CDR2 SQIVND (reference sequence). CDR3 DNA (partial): TGTGCCAGTAGTATACTAGCGGGGAACAATGAG. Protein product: CASSILAGNNE. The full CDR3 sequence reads CASSILAGNNEQFF.

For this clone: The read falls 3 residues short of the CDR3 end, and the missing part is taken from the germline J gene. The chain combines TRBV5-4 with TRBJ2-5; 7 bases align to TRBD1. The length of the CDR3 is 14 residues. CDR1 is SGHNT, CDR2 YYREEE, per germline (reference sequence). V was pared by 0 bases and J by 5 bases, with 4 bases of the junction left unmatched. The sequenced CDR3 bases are TGTGCCAGCAGCTTGGCGATACAGGGGGAGACC. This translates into CASSLAIQGET. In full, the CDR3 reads CASSLAIQGETQYF.